This T cell receptor beta chain was recorded in a study of CD8+ T cells in alopecia areata. Whole-study findings and limits: Tofacitinib significantly decreased scalp clonality and expanded CD8+ clones among top 100.

The sample's treatment: oral pan-JAK inhibitor, 5-10 mg twice daily. Investigators isolated RNA and reverse transcribed it into cDNA to act as the sequencing template. Assay: immunoSEQ multiplex PCR; the TCRdb copy retains only in-frame clones and omits some. This table has around 100,000 clones, about three fifths appearing once. There are 14 residues in the CDR3. Germline CDR1 MNHEY, CDR2 SVGAGI. With V trimmed by 4 bases and J by 1 base, 1 base remained unmatched. To note about this clone: The antigen remains undetermined.

The chain couples TRBV6-5 to TRBJ1-1, with 9 bases that match TRBD1. This clonotype was sampled from a human donor with alopecia areata. The sample consisted of CD8+ T cells sorted from blood, taken at week 24, from a patient treated with tofacitinib. The CDR3 sequence: CASSSGQGNTEAFF. In DNA, the CDR3 is TGTGCCAGCAGTTCGGGACAGGGGAACACTGAAGCTTTCTTT.